A selection of T cell receptor beta chains follows, all from one sample in a study of blood T cell repertoires in COVID-19. TCRdb's table, derived via immunoSEQ multiplex PCR, lists solely in-frame clones and lacks some. The sample includes 110,000 or so clones, about 88% of them seen just once. Sequencing input: peripheral blood. These receptors were collected from a woman between 65 and 79 years old who had recovered from COVID-19. Both conserved end residues are trimmed from each CDR3. Fields, in order: J gene, clone size, V gene, D gene, CDR3 protein. A D gene is named only where the DNA matches it firmly. The size of a clone is reported for some rows only, either as once, few or many, or as a class for expanded clones.

TRBJ2-7	.	TRBV7-2	TRBD1	ASSLVLDGTGFYEQY
TRBJ1-5	.	TRBV5-8	.	ASSSTVNQPQH
TRBJ2-7	.	TRBV2	TRBD1	ASSGQGRLEQY
TRBJ2-1	.	TRBV5-1	.	ASSRYLDYNEQF
TRBJ2-1	.	TRBV18	TRBD1	ASSPGQGEYNEQF
TRBJ1-6	.	TRBV18	.	ASSREGGVYNSPLH
TRBJ2-4	.	TRBV4-2	.	ASSQASGVLAKNIQY
TRBJ1-2	.	TRBV5-5	TRBD1	ASSLAGTGFYGYT
TRBJ1-2	few	TRBV7-2	.	ASSVRREVDGYT
TRBJ1-2	.	TRBV6-6	.	ASSSAQGLGYT
TRBJ2-5	.	TRBV7-2	.	ASSLAGRRETQY
TRBJ2-3	.	TRBV7-3	TRBD2	ASSLGGRTSGLYTQY
TRBJ2-7	.	TRBV28	.	ASTLRVGANYEQY
TRBJ2-7	.	TRBV5-8	.	AGIYTGKYYEQY
TRBJ2-7	.	TRBV7-2	TRBD1	ASRLDRGDEQY
TRBJ1-2	.	TRBV6-5	TRBD1	ASRGPGGFFSAYT
TRBJ1-2	.	TRBV2	.	ASSGEGVDGYT
TRBJ1-2	.	TRBV28	.	ASRTGGAGYT
TRBJ2-3	.	TRBV5-4	.	ASSMDSITDTQY
TRBJ1-6	.	TRBV4-2	TRBD1	ASSPRQGQGSPLH
TRBJ2-3	.	TRBV7-3	.	ASSLGTYTDTQY
TRBJ1-4	once	TRBV28	.	ASRVGGATNEKLF
TRBJ1-2	.	TRBV30	.	AWSSVGGPYGYT
TRBJ2-7	.	TRBV5-1	.	ASSLEQGIGEQY
TRBJ2-5	.	TRBV3-1/TRBV3-2	TRBD2	ASSVRLAGQETQY
TRBJ1-1	.	TRBV20-1	.	SARVGEAF
TRBJ2-3	.	TRBV5-8	.	ASSLEGGRGDTQY
TRBJ2-5	.	TRBV19	.	ASSMRTQETQY
TRBJ1-6	.	TRBV2	TRBD1	ASKNQGDNSPLH
TRBJ2-7	.	TRBV5-1	TRBD2	ASTSTSGHYEQY
TRBJ2-5	.	TRBV7-2	TRBD1	ASSFGTGSETQY
TRBJ1-1	.	TRBV6-5	.	ASSYIGEPEAF
TRBJ1-2	.	TRBV10-3	TRBD1	ATTGTANYGYT
TRBJ1-3	.	TRBV6-6	.	ASSYSAGFSGNTIY
TRBJ1-2	.	TRBV28	.	ASRPGINYGYT
TRBJ2-1	.	TRBV21-1	.	ASSKGPTSSGGPNEQF
TRBJ1-2	.	TRBV19	TRBD1	ASSMRGPTGVYGYT
TRBJ1-3	.	TRBV10-3	.	AISESGLGNTIY
TRBJ2-5	.	TRBV27	.	ASSLRGGRETQY
TRBJ2-7	.	TRBV2	.	ASWSDSSYEQY
TRBJ2-3	.	TRBV19	.	ASSSRLDTQY
TRBJ1-6	.	TRBV7-2	.	ASSLAATGDNSPLH
TRBJ2-7	.	TRBV28	.	ASSFGTMGSYEQY
TRBJ2-1	.	TRBV9	.	ASSVVVGGQGSHNEQF
TRBJ2-5	.	TRBV5-1	TRBD2	ASSLGPGGETQY
TRBJ2-2	.	TRBV27	.	ASSRRDFYLGELF
TRBJ2-3	few	TRBV7-8	.	ASSLRVYTDTQY
TRBJ1-1	.	TRBV5-1	.	ASRLGHANTEAF
TRBJ1-2	.	TRBV19	.	ASNGGQLLLYGYT
TRBJ2-2	.	TRBV18	TRBD2	ASSPPLAGGPLNTGELF
TRBJ2-1	.	TRBV4-1	TRBD1	ASSLSPGQRSAEQF
TRBJ2-5	.	TRBV6-5	TRBD2	ASRPEGTRKETQY
TRBJ2-5	.	TRBV7-9	.	ASSLPIAQETQY
TRBJ2-1	.	TRBV18	TRBD1	ASSPDRGRGGQF